This is a list of T cell receptor beta chains from one sample in a study of shared clonotypes between healthy human individuals. Method: immunoSEQ multiplex PCR; TCRdb's copy keeps in-frame clones and lacks some. The table shows over 2 million clones, with approximately 94% occurring only once. The sample comprised naive CD8+ T cells sorted from blood. These receptors originate from a man between 18 and 35 years old in good health. Both conserved end residues are part of each CDR3. The order of the fields is CDR3 length, clone size, J gene, D gene, V gene, CDR3 DNA, CDR3 protein. The D gene is left open where the match is weak. Not all rows give a size; the values are once, few, many and, for expanded clones, a class.

>14|.|TRBJ2-7|.|TRBV6-5
TGTGCCAGCAGTTACTCTCACGGGAACTACGAGCAGTACTTC
CASSYSHGNYEQYF
>13|.|TRBJ2-3|.|TRBV13
TGTGCCAGCAGCTCTTCTAGCACAGATACGCAGTATTTT
CASSSSSTDTQYF
>11|few|TRBJ1-1|.|TRBV6-5
TGTGCCAGCAGCCAAGGGGTCGTCGCTTTCTTT
CASSQGVVAFF
>13|.|TRBJ1-1|.|TRBV6-1
TGTGCCAGCAGTGAAAAGTCCGTGGGTGAAGCTTTCTTT
CASSEKSVGEAFF
>16|.|TRBJ2-3|.|TRBV7-9
TGTGCCAGCAGCTTAATTTATAGCCCGCCCACAGATACGCAGTATTTT
CASSLIYSPPTDTQYF
>15|.|TRBJ2-7|.|TRBV4-3
TGCGCCAGCAGCCAAGATTTTACAGGCGCCTACGAGCAGTACTTC
CASSQDFTGAYEQYF
>16|few|TRBJ2-2|TRBD2|TRBV4-1
TGCGCCAGCAGCCAATTAGCGGGGGCGAACACCGGGGAGCTGTTTTTT
CASSQLAGANTGELFF
>19|.|TRBJ2-3|TRBD2|TRBV4-3
TGCGCCAGCAGCCAAGAAGGATCATTAAGCGGGGGTGGAGGAGATACGCAGTATTTT
CASSQEGSLSGGGGDTQYF
>17|.|TRBJ1-1|.|TRBV12-2
TGTGCAAGTCGAATACGGGGTTTCCTAATGGGGGCGACTGAAGCTTTCTTT
CASRIRGFLMGATEAFF
>16|.|TRBJ2-1|.|TRBV19
TGTGCCAGTAGCAGTTTTTATGAACTCTCCTACAATGAGCAGTTCTTC
CASSSFYELSYNEQFF
>11|once|TRBJ2-7|TRBD1|TRBV6-1
TGTGCCAGCACAGGGGGCGACGAGCAGTACTTC
CASTGGDEQYF
>18|.|TRBJ2-4|TRBD2|TRBV7-9
TGTGCCAGCAGCCCCCCGGGGGGAGTTGGAGCAGCCAAAAACATTCAGTACTTC
CASSPPGGVGAAKNIQYF
>14|.|TRBJ1-6|.|TRBV10-1
TGCGCCAGCAGTGAGTCAGATTTTAATTCACCCCTCCACTTT
CASSESDFNSPLHF
>14|.|TRBJ2-4|TRBD1|TRBV13
TGTGCCAGCAGCCCGATGACAGGGGAAAACATTCAGTACTTC
CASSPMTGENIQYF
>13|.|TRBJ1-2|.|TRBV27
TGTGCCAGCAGTTTAATACAGGGTGATGGCTACACCTTC
CASSLIQGDGYTF
>14|.|TRBJ2-7|.|TRBV11-2
TGTGCCAGCAGCTTTTTAGCAGGGGACTACGAGCAGTACTTC
CASSFLAGDYEQYF
>12|.|TRBJ1-2|.|TRBV29-1
TGCAGCGTTGAAGATAACAGCTATGGCTACACCTTC
CSVEDNSYGYTF
>14|.|TRBJ2-7|.|TRBV15
TGTGCCACCAGCATAGGGAACTTTAACTACGAGCAGTACTTC
CATSIGNFNYEQYF
>15|once|TRBJ2-7|.|TRBV5-6
TGTGCCAGCAGCTTGGCAGGATCCAGCTCCTACGAGCAGTACTTC
CASSLAGSSSYEQYF
>12|.|TRBJ2-7|.|TRBV2
TGTGCCAGCAGTGAAGGGGCTTACGAGCAGTACTTC
CASSEGAYEQYF
>20|.|TRBJ2-1|TRBD2|TRBV2
TGTGCCAGCAGTGAATTGTCGGGCCTAGCGGGAGAGTTGGCCTACAATGAGCAGTTCTTC
CASSELSGLAGELAYNEQFF
>13|once|TRBJ2-7|.|TRBV27
TGTGCCAGCAGTGGAGGGTCCGACTACGAGCAGTACTTC
CASSGGSDYEQYF
>17|.|TRBJ2-2|.|TRBV4-3
TGCGCCAGCAGTCTTCACGCCCCCCTAACGAACACCGGGGAGCTGTTTTTT
CASSLHAPLTNTGELFF
>13|.|TRBJ2-5|.|TRBV7-9
TGTGCCAGCAGAAACAGTCTCCAAGAGACCCAGTACTTC
CASRNSLQETQYF
>15|.|TRBJ2-7|TRBD1|TRBV2
TGTGCCAGCAGGGACCCGACAGGGGGCAACTACGAGCAGTACTTC
CASRDPTGGNYEQYF
>17|.|TRBJ2-5|TRBD2|TRBV11-2
TGTGCCAGCAGCATCTACCACCGGGAGGGAGGAGCAGAGACCCAGTACTTC
CASSIYHREGGAETQYF
>18|.|TRBJ2-5|TRBD2|TRBV7-2
TGTGCCAGCAGCTTAGTTAGTAGCGGGAGGTATGGAGGAGAGACCCAGTACTTC
CASSLVSSGRYGGETQYF
>16|.|TRBJ2-2|.|TRBV29-1
TGCAGCGTTACAGGGGGGGCTAGCGAGGACACCGGGGAGCTGTTTTTT
CSVTGGASEDTGELFF
>14|.|TRBJ2-7|.|TRBV10-1
TGCGCCAGCAGTGACCCCTCGGGGGACTACGAGCAGTACTTC
CASSDPSGDYEQYF
>14|.|TRBJ2-2|.|TRBV29-1
TGCAGCGTTGGAGGGGGTTCGAACACCGGGGAGCTGTTTTTT
CSVGGGSNTGELFF
>15|.|TRBJ2-7|TRBD1|TRBV7-2
TGTGCCAGCAGCTTAGACAGGGGCGTGGGATACGAGCAGTGCTTC
CASSLDRGVGYEQCF